These 17 T cell receptor beta chains came from one sample sequenced in a study of shared clonotypes between healthy human individuals. TCRdb's table, derived via immunoSEQ multiplex PCR, lists solely in-frame clones and lacks some. The sample has 2 million to 2.5 million clones; more than 90% are singletons. The sequenced sample consisted of naive CD4+ T cells sorted from blood. The subset was: CD45RA+ positively selected. The receptor source for this set is a young man in good health.

The rearrangement joins TRBV2 to TRBJ1-5; no firm D call. V gave up 4 bases and J gave up 10 bases, with 17 bases separating them. CDR3 length: 14 residues. Germline V gives CDR1 SNHLY, CDR2 FYNNEI. The CDR3 region is CASSGVSPTGPQHF. The CDR3 nucleotides read TGTGCCAGCAGTGGAGTGAGTCCTACGGGACCCCAGCATTTT.

V usage is TRBV2 and J usage is TRBJ2-3, with 8 bases aligning to TRBD2. The CDR3 loop spans 16 amino acids. CDR1 is SNHLY, CDR2 FYNNEI, per germline. Germline trimming cut 3 bases from V and 4 bases from J; bases unmatched to any gene: 9. The DNA for the CDR3 is TGTGCCAGCAGTGACGGGCCCCGGGAGGGGCCAGATACGCAGTATTTT. Amino acid sequence: CASSDGPREGPDTQYF.

The chain recombines TRBV30 with TRBJ1-1; D is unresolved. Germline CDR1 GTSNPN, CDR2 SVGIG (reference sequence). V gave up 4 bases and J gave up 1 base, with 10 bases separating them. CDR3 size: 13 residues. The CDR3 reads CAWKPDKNTEAFF. Here the CDR3 DNA reads TGTGCCTGGAAACCCGACAAGAACACTGAAGCTTTCTTT.

CDR3 sequence reads: CASSESGSGRGEQYF. The CDR3 region has the DNA TGCGCCAGCAGTGAGTCGGGAAGCGGGAGGGGTGAGCAGTACTTC. The V and J genes are TRBV10-2 and TRBJ2-7; 10 nucleotides match TRBD2. Germline V gives CDR1 WSHSY, CDR2 SAAADI. This CDR3 comprises 15 residues. The V gene end was trimmed by 0 bases and the J gene end by 7 bases; junction bases not matched to a gene: 6.

This clone showed up just once. CDR3: CAIKEGGSGNTIYF. The CDR3 coding sequence is TGTGCCATTAAGGAAGGGGGATCTGGAAACACCATATATTTT. The chain employs TRBV9 and TRBJ1-3; D might be TRBD1 (6 bases). The CDR3 totals 14 residues. The V end lost 9 bases, the J end lost 1 base, and 14 bases lay between the germline ends. Germline-derived CDR1 and CDR2 are SGDLS and YYNGEE.

The table lists this clone with a count of one. V is TRBV7-2 and J is TRBJ2-3; D is unresolved. The V gene's germline CDR1 is SGHTA and CDR2 FQGNSA. The germline V and J ends were trimmed by 1 base and 2 bases, with 7 bases remaining between them. This CDR3 has 14 residues. DNA of the CDR3: TGTGCCAGCAGCTTAGTAGGCATCACAGATACGCAGTATTTT. Residues: CASSLVGITDTQYF.

As concerns this clone: Other nucleotide sequences in the sample specify the same CDR3. This chain uses TRBV30 with TRBJ1-5; D not resolved. V dropped 5 bases and J dropped 4 bases, with 9 bases sitting between them. The CDR3 is made up of 12 amino acids. Germline V gene lookup returns CDR1 GTSNPN and CDR2 SVGIG (reference sequence). The CDR3 DNA reads TGTGCCTGGGGTAGAGGGAATCAGCCCCAGCATTTT. It codes for CAWGRGNQPQHF.

The chain is built from TRBV25-1 and TRBJ1-4; 10 nucleotides align to TRBD1. CDR3 length equals 16 residues. CDR1 MGHDK and CDR2 SYGVNS come from the germline V gene. Losses at the gene ends were 6 bases for V and 8 bases for J; bases not matched to a gene: 12. In DNA form, the CDR3 reads TGTGCCAGCAGCCGGGACAGGGGTTGGTCATCGGAAAAACTGTTTTTT. Translation gives CASSRDRGWSSEKLFF. The complete variable domain, with remaining parts taken from reference TRBV25-1 and TRBJ1-4, reads EADIYQTPRYLVIGTGKKITLECSQTMGHDKMYWYQQDPGMELHLIHYSYGVNSTEKGDLSSESTVSRIRTEHFPLTLESARPSHTSQYLCASSRDRGWSSEKLFFGSGTQLSVL.

A word on this clone: This specimen includes other DNA sequences encoding the same CDR3. This chain links TRBV6-5 with TRBJ2-7; 11 bases align to TRBD2. The germline CDR1 and CDR2 sequences are MNHEY and SVGAGI. The CDR3 sequence is 15 residues long. After removal of 6 bases from V and 2 bases from J, the junction contained 6 bases not matched to a gene. The chain's CDR3 is CASSQGTSGTYEQYF. CDR3 sequence (DNA): TGTGCCAGCAGCCAAGGGACTAGCGGAACCTACGAGCAGTACTTC.

The CDR3 DNA follows: TGTGCCAGCTCACGAAGTCTAGCGGGAGCTTGGGGTGAGCAGTTCTTC. Encoded protein: CASSRSLAGAWGEQFF. V is TRBV18 and J is TRBJ2-1; 10 bases match TRBD2. With V trimmed by 4 bases and J by 9 bases, 12 bases remained unmatched. The CDR3 contains 16 residues. CDR1 and CDR2 from the germline V gene are KGHSH and LQKENI.

About this clone itself: The junction shows a germline mismatch at one end, possibly a read error. The CDR3 DNA sequence: TGTGCTAGCAGCTTAGGTTCGTCAGCAACAGATACGCAGTATTTT. It yields the protein CASSLGSSATDTQYF. The chain is built from TRBV7-7 and TRBJ2-3; D gene ambiguous. Germline V gene sequence: CDR1 SSHAT, CDR2 FNYEAQ (reference sequence). This CDR3 region has 15 residues.

The rearrangement joins TRBV10-2 to TRBJ1-1, with D possibly TRBD1 on 6 matching bases. CDR3 length: 15 residues. CDR1 is WSHSY, CDR2 SAAADI, per germline. Trimming shortened V by 7 bases and J by 3 bases, and 18 bases separated the two germline ends. The CDR3 DNA reads TGCGCCAGCAAAGGGGGGGACCTGGGGTACACTGAAGCTTTCTTT. Protein product: CASKGGDLGYTEAFF.

CDR3 nucleotides: TGTGCCAGCAGCATTGGGGGGTCCACCTACGAGCAGTACTTC. Encoded protein: CASSIGGSTYEQYF. The gene calls are TRBV11-1 and TRBJ2-7; possibly TRBD2 for D (6 bases). Germline lookup yields CDR1 SGHAT and CDR2 FQDESV (reference sequence). The V end was cut by 5 bases, the J end by 2 bases, with 13 bases between. CDR3 length: 14 residues.

The J gene is TRBJ1-5, the V gene TRBV6-6, with D hard to call. The CDR3 sequence is 14 residues long. Germline loops: CDR1 MNHNY, CDR2 SVGAGI (reference sequence). V was clipped by 6 bases and J by 8 bases, with 17 bases between them. CDR3 protein: CASSPTIPLEPQHF. In DNA form, the CDR3 reads TGTGCCAGCAGCCCTACAATCCCGTTAGAGCCCCAGCATTTT.

The J gene is TRBJ1-5, the V gene TRBV5-6; unclear D gene. The CDR3 runs to 15 residues. The V end was cut by 1 base, the J end by 7 bases, with 15 bases between. Germline V gene data show CDR1 as SGHDT and CDR2 as YYEEEE. CDR3 in amino acids: CASSLRSTSPQPQHF. In nucleotides, the CDR3 is TGTGCCAGCAGCTTGCGCTCAACTTCGCCGCAGCCCCAGCATTTT.

This chain joins TRBV4-1 and TRBJ2-7; unclear D gene. Trimming took off 0 bases at V and 0 bases at J, with 12 bases between the two ends. Germline V gene lookup returns CDR1 MGHRA and CDR2 YSYEKL. The CDR3 sequence is 16 residues long. As DNA, the CDR3 is TGCGCCAGCAGCCAAGATTACAGTGGGATCTCCTACGAGCAGTACTTC. Encoded protein: CASSQDYSGISYEQYF.

The CDR3 sequence: CASSHPQGYEQYF. CDR3 coding DNA: TGTGCCAGCAGCCACCCCCAGGGCTACGAGCAGTACTTC. The chain couples TRBV6-5 to TRBJ2-7; maybe TRBD1 (5 bases). Trimming stripped 6 bases from V and 3 bases from J, with 12 bases between. The CDR3 totals 13 residues. Germline CDR1 is MNHEY and CDR2 is SVGAGI.